Presented here are 13 T cell receptor beta chains from one specimen sequenced in a study of shared clonotypes between healthy human individuals. The method was immunoSEQ multiplex PCR; TCRdb's version includes in-frame clones alone and lacks a portion of them. The repertoire consists of about 120,000 clones, with about 71% occurring once and the leading ten covering roughly 23%. The specimen was memory CD8+ T cells sorted from blood. Stated subset: CD45RO+ cells pooled with CCR7-negative TemRA cells. The receptors were sampled from a woman aged 25 to 39 in good health.

This chain links TRBV5-6 with TRBJ2-7; D might be TRBD2 (5 bases). Trimming cost V 3 bases and J 0 bases, with 19 bases left between them. This CDR3 contains 17 residues. Per germline, CDR1 SGHDT and CDR2 YYEEEE. CDR3 sequence reads: CASSWAPAGWSSYEQYF. The CDR3 DNA is TGTGCCAGCAGCTGGGCTCCGGCGGGCTGGAGCTCCTACGAGCAGTACTTC.

This chain links TRBV5-6 with TRBJ1-3, with D perhaps TRBD1 (5 bases). V lost 3 bases and J 3 bases, leaving 10 bases between the germline ends. Germline assignment: CDR1 SGHDT and CDR2 YYEEEE. The CDR3 is made up of 14 amino acids. The CDR3 DNA is TGTGCCAGCAGCTCGGGACGGGTTGGAAACACCATATATTTT. Encoded protein: CASSSGRVGNTIYF.

J is TRBJ1-2 and V is TRBV30, with D possibly TRBD1 on 6 matching bases. The CDR3 loop spans 11 amino acids. The germline CDR1 and CDR2 sequences are GTSNPN and SVGIG (reference sequence). Trimming stripped 1 base from V and 8 bases from J, with 8 bases between. CDR3 nucleotides: TGTGCCTGGAGTGACAGGGACGGCTACACCTTC. Translation: CAWSDRDGYTF. Full variable domain (missing parts from reference TRBV30 and TRBJ1-2): SQTIHQWPATLVQPVGSPLSLECTVEGTSNPNLYWYRQAAGRGLQLLFYSVGIGQISSEVPQNLSASRPQDRQFILSSKKLLLSDSGFYLCAWSDRDGYTFGSGTRLTVV.

The J gene is TRBJ2-7, the V gene TRBV6-5; no definite D call. There are 13 residues in the CDR3. In germline, CDR1 is MNHEY, CDR2 SVGAGI. Trimming took 8 bases from V and 0 from J, leaving 11 bases between them. The CDR3 loop reads CASCRANSYEQYF. The CDR3 DNA is TGTGCCAGCTGTAGGGCCAACTCCTACGAGCAGTACTTC.

This clone was seen many times. This chain joins TRBV6-1 and TRBJ2-2; unclear D gene. The germline V and J ends were trimmed by 2 bases and 3 bases, with 7 bases remaining between them. The germline gives CDR1 MNHNS, CDR2 SASEGT. The CDR3 covers 14 residues. This CDR3 reads CASSETPDTGELFF. The DNA for the CDR3 is TGTGCCAGCAGTGAAACTCCCGACACCGGGGAGCTGTTTTTT.

The sample holds a few counts of this clone. The same CDR3 can be traced to other DNA sequences in this sample. This chain connects TRBV7-9 to TRBJ1-1; D uncertain. Trimming removed 1 base at V and 1 base at J, with 7 bases between. The germline CDR1 and CDR2 sequences are SEHNR and FQNEAQ (reference sequence). CDR3 length equals 14 residues. The CDR3 nucleotides read TGTGCCAGCAGCTTAGTGGAGGGGAACACTGAAGCTTTCTTT. It codes for CASSLVEGNTEAFF.

This clone was seen only once. The V gene is TRBV5-1, the J gene TRBJ2-6; no clear D. The CDR3 extends over 16 amino acids. Trimming removed 3 bases at V and 3 bases at J, with 13 bases between. Germline-derived CDR1 and CDR2 are SGHRS and YFSETQ. CDR3 sequence (DNA): TGCGCCAGCAGCTGGATAAAGGGAAATGGGGCCAACGTCCTGACTTTC. As protein: CASSWIKGNGANVLTF.

This clone has only one observation. This sequence joins TRBV19 and TRBJ2-7; D is tentatively TRBD1 or TRBD2 (5 bases each). The CDR3 covers 16 residues. Germline CDR1 reads LNHDA; CDR2 reads SQIVND (reference sequence). Trimming took 0 bases from V and 9 from J, leaving 21 bases between them. CDR3 in amino acids: CASSIDIGTYQHGQYF. DNA of the CDR3: TGTGCCAGTAGTATAGATATCGGGACCTACCAACACGGGCAGTACTTC.

This sequence joins TRBV28 and TRBJ2-7; D possibly corresponds to TRBD2 (5 bases). The CDR3 totals 13 residues. Germline V gene lookup returns CDR1 MDHEN and CDR2 SYDVKM. Between the trimmed V and J ends, which lost 7 bases and 4 bases, there was a span of 14 bases. Here the CDR3 reads CASTLHRGYEQYF. In nucleotides, the CDR3 is TGTGCCAGCACCCTGCACCGCGGGTACGAGCAGTACTTC.

The chain is built from TRBV2 and TRBJ2-7; D remains ambiguous. This CDR3 contains 14 residues. Germline-derived CDR1 and CDR2 are SNHLY and FYNNEI. V was cut by 4 bases and J by 3 bases, with 13 bases left in between. The CDR3 sequence is CASSVGSNFYEQYF. The DNA of the CDR3 is TGTGCCAGCAGTGTGGGGTCGAATTTCTACGAGCAGTACTTC.

The V and J genes are TRBV14 and TRBJ2-6; 9 nucleotides agree with TRBD1. This CDR3 comprises 16 residues. Germline V gene data show CDR1 as SGHDN and CDR2 as FVKESK. V lost 5 bases to trimming and J lost 5 bases; unmatched junction nucleotides: 7. The CDR3 spells CASSSQGQGRANVLTF. The CDR3, as DNA: TGTGCCAGCAGCTCCCAGGGACAGGGTCGGGCCAACGTCCTGACTTTC.

V and J are TRBV4-1 and TRBJ1-4; unclear D gene. Trimming left V 3 bases short and J 12 bases short, with 38 bases between. Germline V gives CDR1 MGHRA, CDR2 YSYEKL. CDR3 length equals 21 residues. For the CDR3, the DNA is TGCGCCAGCAGCCAGCCCGTTGGGAGGAGGTGGGAGGAGGCCACCAGTCGGCAACTGTTTTTT. Its translation: CASSQPVGRRWEEATSRQLFF.

There are a few counts of this clone. Distinct nucleotide sequences in the sample also encode this CDR3. V gene TRBV11-2 combines with J gene TRBJ2-1; 8 positions match TRBD2. Germline CDR1 SGHAT, CDR2 FQNNGV. CDR3 length: 15 amino acids. The junction had 2 bases not matched to a gene; V was cut back by 2 bases and J by 2 bases. The CDR3 sequence: CASSLTGGPYNEQFF. In DNA, the CDR3 is TGTGCCAGCAGCTTAACGGGAGGGCCCTACAATGAGCAGTTCTTC.